A selection of T cell receptor beta chains follows, all from one sample in a study of cytomegalovirus exposure and HLA in healthy donors. The repertoire was sequenced with immunoSEQ multiplex PCR; TCRdb's copy has only in-frame clones and lacks some. In total, the table holds tens of thousands of clones. Sequenced input: PBMCs. These receptors all come from a young woman in good health and CMV-seronegative. Each CDR3 is given without its conserved first and last residue.

TRBV6-5 ASSEGQRDTEAF
TRBV6-4 ASSHSGTEHNEQF
TRBV7-6 ASSVTGGDNEQF
TRBV9 ASSPGGTSGATEQF
TRBV5-1 ASRRQGWFEGNTEAF
TRBV7-9 ASSLRSQRNTEAF
TRBV7-9 ASSYRDSTEAF
TRBV4-2 ASSQDYDSEQF
TRBV2 ASREGQGNTEAF
TRBV6-1 ASSVSGTGAFYEQY
TRBV4-1 ASSQEGLAGPYKAKNIQY
TRBV15 ATSSDRARTQY
TRBV6-5 ASTKGAAELYEQY
TRBV4-1 ASSQRDRSAGELF
TRBV2 ASSAPGGGGSYEQY
TRBV6-4 ASSDSPGQPQH
TRBV15 ATSRDRYGYT
TRBV7-9 ASSRTENRHGYT
TRBV10-3 AISEKVRAAKNIQY
TRBV7-2 ASSLTSGSSYEQY
TRBV29-1 SGMGGMNEQY
TRBV4-3 ASSQELAESGQPQH